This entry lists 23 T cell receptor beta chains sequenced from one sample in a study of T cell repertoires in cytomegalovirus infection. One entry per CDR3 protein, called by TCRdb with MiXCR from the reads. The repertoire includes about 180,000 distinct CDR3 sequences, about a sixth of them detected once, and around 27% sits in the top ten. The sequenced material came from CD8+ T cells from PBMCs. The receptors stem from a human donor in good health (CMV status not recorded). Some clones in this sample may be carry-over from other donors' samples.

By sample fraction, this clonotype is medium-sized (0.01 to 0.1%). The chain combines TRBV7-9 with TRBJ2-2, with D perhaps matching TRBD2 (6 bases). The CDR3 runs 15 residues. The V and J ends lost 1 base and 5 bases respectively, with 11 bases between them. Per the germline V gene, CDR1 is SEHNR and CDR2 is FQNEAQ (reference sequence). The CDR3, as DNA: TGTGCCAGCAGCTTAGAGGGGACTTGGACCGGGGAGCTGTTTTTT. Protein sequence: CASSLEGTWTGELFF.

The CDR3 DNA reads as TGTGCCATCAGCGACTCGGACAGGGGGCTTGAAGCTTTCTTT. Its protein product is CAISDSDRGLEAFF. The chain recombines TRBV10-3 with TRBJ1-1; 11 bases agree with TRBD1. The CDR3 totals 14 residues. V dropped 6 bases and J dropped 7; count of bases not matched to a gene: 7. From germline, CDR1 is ENHRY and CDR2 SYGVKD.

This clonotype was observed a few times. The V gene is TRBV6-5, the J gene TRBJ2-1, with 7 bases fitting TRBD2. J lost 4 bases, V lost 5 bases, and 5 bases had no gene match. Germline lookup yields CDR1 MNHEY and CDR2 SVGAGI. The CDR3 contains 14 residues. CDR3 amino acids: CASSMAGGYNEQFF. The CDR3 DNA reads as TGTGCCAGCAGTATGGCCGGGGGGTACAATGAGCAGTTCTTC.

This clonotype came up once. The CDR3 sequence: CASSPRGVDTQYF. CDR3 sequence (DNA): TGTGCCAGCAGCCCCCGTGGAGTAGATACGCAGTATTTT. The chain employs TRBV7-9 and TRBJ2-3; D gene unclear. This CDR3 is 13 amino acids long. V was pared by 5 bases and J by 5 bases, with 11 bases between. The germline V gene encodes CDR1 SEHNR and CDR2 FQNEAQ (reference sequence).

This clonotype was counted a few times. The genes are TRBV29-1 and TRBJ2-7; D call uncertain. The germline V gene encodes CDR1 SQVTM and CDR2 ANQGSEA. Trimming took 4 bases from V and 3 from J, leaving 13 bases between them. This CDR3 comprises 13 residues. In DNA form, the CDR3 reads TGCAGCGTTGGTTCCGGCAGAATCTACGAGCAGTACTTC. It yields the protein CSVGSGRIYEQYF.

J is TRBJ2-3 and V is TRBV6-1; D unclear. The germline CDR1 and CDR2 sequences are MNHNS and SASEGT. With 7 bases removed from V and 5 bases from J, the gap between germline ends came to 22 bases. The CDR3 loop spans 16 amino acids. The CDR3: CASTVNHRRVGDTQYF. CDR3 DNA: TGTGCCAGCACCGTGAACCATCGAAGAGTTGGAGATACGCAGTATTTT.

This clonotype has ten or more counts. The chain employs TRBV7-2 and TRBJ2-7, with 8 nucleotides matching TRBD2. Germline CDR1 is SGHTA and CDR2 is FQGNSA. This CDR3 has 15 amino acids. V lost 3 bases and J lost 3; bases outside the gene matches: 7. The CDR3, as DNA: TGTGCCAGCAGCTTCGGGGGGGCCTCTCTCTACGAGCAGTACTTC. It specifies CASSFGGASLYEQYF.

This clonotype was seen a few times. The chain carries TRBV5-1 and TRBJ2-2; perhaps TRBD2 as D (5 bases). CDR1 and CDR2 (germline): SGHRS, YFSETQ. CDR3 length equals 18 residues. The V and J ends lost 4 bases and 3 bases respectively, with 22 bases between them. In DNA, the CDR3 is TGCGCCAGCAGCGCCCGCCCGGAGAGGGAATGGGACACCGGGGAGCTGTTTTTT. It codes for CASSARPEREWDTGELFF.

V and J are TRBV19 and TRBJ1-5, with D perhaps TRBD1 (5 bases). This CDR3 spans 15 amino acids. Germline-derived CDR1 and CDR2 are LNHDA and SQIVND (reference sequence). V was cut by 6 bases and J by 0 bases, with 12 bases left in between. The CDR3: CASRQDGHSNQPQHF. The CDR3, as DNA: TGTGCCAGTAGGCAGGACGGACATAGCAATCAGCCCCAGCATTTT.

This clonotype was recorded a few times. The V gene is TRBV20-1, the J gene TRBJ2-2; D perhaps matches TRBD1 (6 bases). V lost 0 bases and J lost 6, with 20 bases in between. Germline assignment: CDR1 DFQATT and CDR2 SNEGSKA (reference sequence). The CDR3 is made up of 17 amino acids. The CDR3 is CSARDFWSQGTPGELFF. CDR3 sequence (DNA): TGCAGTGCTAGAGATTTTTGGTCGCAGGGGACGCCCGGGGAGCTGTTTTTT.

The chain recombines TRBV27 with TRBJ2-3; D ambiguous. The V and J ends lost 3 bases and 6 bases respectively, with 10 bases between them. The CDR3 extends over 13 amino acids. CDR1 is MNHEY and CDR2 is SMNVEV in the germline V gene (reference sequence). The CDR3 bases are TGTGCCAGCAGTTTCGCTCCTTCGGATACGCAGTATTTT. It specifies CASSFAPSDTQYF.

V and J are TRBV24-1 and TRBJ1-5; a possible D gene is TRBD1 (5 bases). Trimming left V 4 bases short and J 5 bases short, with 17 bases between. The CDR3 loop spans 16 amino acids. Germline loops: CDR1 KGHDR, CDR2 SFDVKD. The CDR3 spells CATSEPSRGADQPQHF. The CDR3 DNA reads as TGTGCCACCAGTGAACCGTCGAGAGGGGCCGATCAGCCCCAGCATTTT.

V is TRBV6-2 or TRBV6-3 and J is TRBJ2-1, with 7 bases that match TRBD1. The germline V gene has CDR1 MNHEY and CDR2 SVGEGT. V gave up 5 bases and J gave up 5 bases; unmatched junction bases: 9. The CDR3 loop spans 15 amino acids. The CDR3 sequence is CASSPLTGWDNEQFF. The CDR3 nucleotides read TGTGCCAGCAGTCCACTGACAGGGTGGGACAATGAGCAGTTCTTC.

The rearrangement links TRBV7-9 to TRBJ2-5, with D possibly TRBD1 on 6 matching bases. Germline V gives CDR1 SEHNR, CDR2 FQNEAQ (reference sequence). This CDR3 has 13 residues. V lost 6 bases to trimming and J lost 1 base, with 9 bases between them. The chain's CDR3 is CASRHRVQETQYF. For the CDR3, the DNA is TGTGCCAGCAGGCACAGGGTCCAAGAGACCCAGTACTTC.

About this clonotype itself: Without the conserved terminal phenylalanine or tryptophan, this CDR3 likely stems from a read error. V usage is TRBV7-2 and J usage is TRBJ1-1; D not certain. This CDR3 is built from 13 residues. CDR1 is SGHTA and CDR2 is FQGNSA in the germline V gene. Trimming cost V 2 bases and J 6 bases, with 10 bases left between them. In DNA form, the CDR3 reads TGTGCCAGCAGCTTATTTACGTACGCTGAAGCTTTCATT. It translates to CASSLFTYAEAFI.

This chain's CDR3 is CASSLKGTRDQETQYF. The CDR3 region has the DNA TGTGCCAGCAGCCTTAAGGGCACCAGGGACCAAGAGACCCAGTACTTC. This chain connects TRBV7-9 to TRBJ2-5; maybe TRBD1 (5 bases). There are 16 residues in the CDR3. Germline CDR1 SEHNR, CDR2 FQNEAQ (reference sequence). The ends were cut back, 5 bases at V and 0 bases at J, with 16 bases in the middle.

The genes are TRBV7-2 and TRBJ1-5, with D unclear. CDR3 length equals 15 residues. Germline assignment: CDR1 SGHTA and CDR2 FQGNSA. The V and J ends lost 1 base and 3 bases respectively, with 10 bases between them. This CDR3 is CASSLGTANNQPQHF. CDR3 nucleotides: TGTGCCAGCAGCTTAGGGACGGCTAACAATCAGCCCCAGCATTTT.

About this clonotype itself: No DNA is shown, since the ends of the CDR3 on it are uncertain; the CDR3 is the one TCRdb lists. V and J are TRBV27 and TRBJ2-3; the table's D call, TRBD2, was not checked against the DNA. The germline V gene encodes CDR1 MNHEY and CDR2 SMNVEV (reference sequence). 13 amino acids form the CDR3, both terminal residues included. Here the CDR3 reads CASSWAPGSIPYF.

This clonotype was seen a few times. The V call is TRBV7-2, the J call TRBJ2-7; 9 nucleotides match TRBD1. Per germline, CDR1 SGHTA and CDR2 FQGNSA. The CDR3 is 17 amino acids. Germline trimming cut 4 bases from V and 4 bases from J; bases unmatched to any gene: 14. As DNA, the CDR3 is TGTGCCAGCAGCTCCTACGCGGGGACAGGGCTACAGTACGAGCAGTACTTC. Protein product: CASSSYAGTGLQYEQYF.

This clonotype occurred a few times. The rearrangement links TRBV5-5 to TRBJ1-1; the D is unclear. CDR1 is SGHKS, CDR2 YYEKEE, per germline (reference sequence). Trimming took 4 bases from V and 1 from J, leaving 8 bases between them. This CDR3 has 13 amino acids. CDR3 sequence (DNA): TGTGCCAGCAGCCGAGGGCAGAACACTGAAGCTTTCTTT. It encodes CASSRGQNTEAFF.

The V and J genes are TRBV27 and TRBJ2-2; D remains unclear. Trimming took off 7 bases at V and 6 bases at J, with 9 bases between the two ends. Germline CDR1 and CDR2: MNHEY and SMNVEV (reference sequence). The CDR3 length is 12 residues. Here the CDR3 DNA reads TGTGCCAGCACCGGCTCTCCCGGGGAGCTGTTTTTT. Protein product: CASTGSPGELFF.

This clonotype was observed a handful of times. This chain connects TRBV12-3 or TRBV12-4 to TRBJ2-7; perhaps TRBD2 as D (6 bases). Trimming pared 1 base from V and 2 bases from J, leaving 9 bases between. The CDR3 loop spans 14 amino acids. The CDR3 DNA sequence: TGTGCCAGCAGTTTAGGGGACTTTACCTACGAGCAGTACTTC. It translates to CASSLGDFTYEQYF.

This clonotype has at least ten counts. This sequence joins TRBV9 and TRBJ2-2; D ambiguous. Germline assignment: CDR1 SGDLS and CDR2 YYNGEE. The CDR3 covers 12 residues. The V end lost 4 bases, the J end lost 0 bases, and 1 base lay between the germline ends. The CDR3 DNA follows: TGTGCCAGCAGCCCGAACACCGGGGAGCTGTTTTTT. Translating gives CASSPNTGELFF.